A selection of T cell receptor beta chains follows, all from one sample in a study of cytomegalovirus exposure and HLA in healthy donors. This table comes from immunoSEQ multiplex PCR, and its TCRdb copy is limited to in-frame clones, with some not included. The table lists some 150,000 clones, about three quarters of them singletons. Sequencing used PBMCs. All receptors derive from a woman in her 30s in good health and CMV-seronegative. CDR3s include the opening cysteine and the closing phenylalanine or tryptophan. Each record gives: D gene, clone size, J gene, V gene, CDR3 DNA, CDR3 protein. A D gene is named only where the DNA matches it firmly. Only part of the rows carry a size: once, few, many, or a class if the clone is expanded.

TRBD2,NA,TRBJ2-1,TRBV5-3,TGTGCCAGAAGCTTGGACAAACTAGCGGCGAGCTCCTACAATGAGCAGTTCTTC,CARSLDKLAASSYNEQFF
NA,few,TRBJ2-6,TRBV29-1,TGCAGCGTTGAATCGGCAGGGGTCTCTGGGGCCAACGTCCTGACTTTC,CSVESAGVSGANVLTF
TRBD1,NA,TRBJ2-7,TRBV7-6,TGTGCCAGCAGGTTGGGACAGGGAGGCGAGCAGTACTTC,CASRLGQGGEQYF
NA,NA,TRBJ1-1,TRBV6-5,TGTGCCAGCAGTTACGGGGGCAGGAACACTGAAGCTTTCTTT,CASSYGGRNTEAFF
NA,NA,TRBJ2-5,TRBV11-3,TGTGCCAGCAGCAGGAGCGAAGAGACCCAGTACTTC,CASSRSEETQYF
NA,NA,TRBJ1-1,TRBV5-1,TGCGCCAGCAGCTCGACGACAGGAGGTACTGAAGCTTTCTTT,CASSSTTGGTEAFF
TRBD1,NA,TRBJ1-1,TRBV5-1,TGCGCCAGCAGCAGCCTGGGACAGGACATAAACACTGAAGCTTTCTTT,CASSSLGQDINTEAFF
TRBD2,NA,TRBJ2-1,TRBV6-5,TGTGCCAGCAGTTCACGTAAAGGCGGGGGCAATGAGCAGTTCTTC,CASSSRKGGGNEQFF
NA,NA,TRBJ1-4,TRBV7-9,TGTGCCAGCAGCCCCCACGCGACAACTAATGAAAAACTGTTTTTT,CASSPHATTNEKLFF
NA,NA,TRBJ2-5,TRBV11-1,TGTGCCAGCAGCCCAGGAGGGGCCGGGCAGGAGACCCAGTACTTC,CASSPGGAGQETQYF
NA,few,TRBJ1-1,TRBV9,TGTGCCAGCAGCGTAGCGGCGGGGATGGGTGAAGCTTTCTTT,CASSVAAGMGEAFF
TRBD2,NA,TRBJ2-7,TRBV9,TGTGCCAGCAGCCCGGGGCTAGCGGAGGGCCGAGGAGAGCAGTACTTC,CASSPGLAEGRGEQYF
NA,NA,TRBJ2-7,TRBV7-8,TGTGCCAGCAGCCCCCTGAACGAGTACGAGCAGTACTTC,CASSPLNEYEQYF
NA,NA,TRBJ2-1,TRBV27,TGTGCCAGCAGCAAACTCGACGCCCGGGGTGAGCAGTTCTTC,CASSKLDARGEQFF
NA,NA,TRBJ2-7,TRBV5-6,TGTGCCAGCAGCTCCGACAGTCCCTACGAGCAGTACTTC,CASSSDSPYEQYF
TRBD1,NA,TRBJ1-2,TRBV27,TGTGCCAGCAGTATACAGGGGCACTATGGCTACACCTTC,CASSIQGHYGYTF
NA,NA,TRBJ1-1,TRBV14,TGTGCCAGCAGCCAAGCCGTGAACACTGAAGCTTTCTTT,CASSQAVNTEAFF
NA,once,TRBJ1-1,TRBV5-6,TGTGCCAGCAGCTGGCTAGGAAGGACTGAAGCTTTCTTT,CASSWLGRTEAFF
TRBD1,NA,TRBJ1-5,TRBV2,TGTGCCAGCAGTGGAACACAGGGGGCCGATACGTATAGCAATCAGCCCCAGCATTTT,CASSGTQGADTYSNQPQHF
NA,NA,TRBJ1-1,TRBV2,TGTGCCAGCAGCGAGGCCCGGGGATTCACTGAAGCTTTCTTT,CASSEARGFTEAFF
TRBD2,NA,TRBJ2-3,TRBV5-4,TGTGCCAGCAGCTTGGCCGGCGGGGGGACAGATACGCAGTATTTT,CASSLAGGGTDTQYF
TRBD1,few,TRBJ2-7,TRBV7-2,TGTGCCAGCAGCTTAACAGGGGGAGATTCCTACGAGCAGTACTTC,CASSLTGGDSYEQYF